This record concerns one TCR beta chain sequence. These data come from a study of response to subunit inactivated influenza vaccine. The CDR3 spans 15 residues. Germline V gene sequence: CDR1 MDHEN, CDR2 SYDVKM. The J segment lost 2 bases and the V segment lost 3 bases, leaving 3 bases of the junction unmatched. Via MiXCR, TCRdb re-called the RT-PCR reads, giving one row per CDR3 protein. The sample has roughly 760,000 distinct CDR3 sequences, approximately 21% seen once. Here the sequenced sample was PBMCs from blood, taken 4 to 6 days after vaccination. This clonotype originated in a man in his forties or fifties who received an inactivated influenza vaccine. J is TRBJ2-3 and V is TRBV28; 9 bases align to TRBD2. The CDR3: CASSFGGGDTDTQYF. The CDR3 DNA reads TGTGCCAGCAGTTTTGGCGGGGGGGACACAGATACGCAGTATTTT.